The present TCR beta chain was sequenced within a study of monozygotic twins with inflammatory bowel disease. CDR3 length equals 14 residues. Germline CDR1 is MNHEY and CDR2 is SMNVEV (reference sequence). TCRdb re-called the 5' RACE reads and catalogs CDR3 proteins one per entry, DNA excluded. The sample has more than 300,000 distinct CDR3 sequences. The genes are TRBV27 and TRBJ2-5; TCRdb proposes TRBD2, but this gene call is untestable without DNA. This TCR was recovered from a human donor with ulcerative colitis or Crohn's disease, or a healthy co-twin of an affected twin (not recorded which). Material: blood. CDR3 residues: CASSLWASQETQYF.